The 29 T cell receptor beta chains given below trace back to one sample, sequenced in a study of T cell clonality in common variable immunodeficiency. Clones were read by immunoSEQ multiplex PCR, and TCRdb kept only the in-frame ones, dropping some. This repertoire holds tens of thousands of clones, and none appear only once. The sequencing input was peripheral blood mononuclear cells. The receptors originated from a person between 18 and 75 years old in good health.

The part of the CDR3 DNA that was read is TGTGCCAGCAGCGTACAGGGCGTAGGGATCAATGAG. Translating it yields CASSVQGVGINE. The full CDR3 reads CASSVQGVGINEQFF. The chain has TRBV7-3 and TRBJ2-1, with D possibly being TRBD1 (6 bases). From the germline J gene comes the end of the CDR3, since the read stops 3 residues before it. Germline V gives CDR1 SGHTA, CDR2 FQGTGA. Trimming cost V 5 bases and J 6 bases, with 17 bases left between them. CDR3 size: 15 residues.

This clone was observed at least ten times. The read ends 3 residues shy of where the CDR3 ends; the end is completed using the germline J gene. The V and J genes are TRBV18 and TRBJ2-5; the D gene is possibly TRBD1 (5 bases). V lost 4 bases, J lost 2 bases, and 8 bases lay in between. CDR3 size: 13 residues. Germline V CDR1 and CDR2: KGHSH, LQKENI. The CDR3 bases that were read are TGTGCCAGCTCACTACAGGTACAAGAGACC. The encoded protein is CASSLQVQET. The entire CDR3 protein reads CASSLQVQETQYF.

As to this clone: The read comes to an end 3 residues before the CDR3 does, leaving the germline J gene to fill in the end. The genes are TRBV19 and TRBJ1-1; D might be TRBD1 (5 bases). Germline assignment: CDR1 LNHDA and CDR2 SQIVND (reference sequence). V gave up 5 bases and J gave up 1 base, with 14 bases separating them. This CDR3 is built from 15 residues. Here the CDR3 reads CASSPAGQRNTEAFF. The sequenced part of the CDR3 DNA is TGTGCCAGTAGTCCAGCAGGGCAGAGGAACACTGAA.

This clone was seen ten or more times. The CDR3 end lies 3 residues beyond the end of the read and is filled in from the germline J gene. The chain uses TRBV7-2 and TRBJ1-5; D remains unclear. The CDR3 is made up of 14 amino acids. The germline CDR1 and CDR2 sequences are SGHTA and FQGNSA. V was cut by 3 bases and J by 3 bases, with 9 bases left in between. The sequenced CDR3 bases are TGTGCCAGCAGCTTTGCACAGTCCAATCAGCCC. This translates into CASSFAQSNQP. The full CDR3 protein reads CASSFAQSNQPQHF.

This clone was detected many times. The read ends 3 residues shy of where the CDR3 ends; the end is completed using the germline J gene. The genes are TRBV20-1 and TRBJ1-2, with TRBD1 matching 7 bases. The length of the CDR3 is 12 residues. J gave up 6 bases and V 5 bases, and 6 bases lay outside the gene matches. Germline values: CDR1 DFQATT, CDR2 SNEGSKA (reference sequence). CDR3 protein: CSAYRGANGYTF. The CDR3 bases that were read are TGCAGTGCTTACAGGGGAGCAAATGGC.

This clone appeared many times. CDR3 in amino acids: CASSRDRVYEQYF. Partial CDR3 DNA: TGTGCCAGCAGCCGCGACAGGGTCTACGAG. The chain couples TRBV12-3 or TRBV12-4 to TRBJ2-7; 7 nucleotides agree with TRBD1. The sequence runs out 3 residues before the end of the CDR3; the remainder is reconstructed from the germline J gene. V shed 6 bases and J 3 bases; nucleotides not matched to a gene: 5. The CDR3 runs to 13 residues.

This clone was picked up many times. The CDR3 end falls 3 residues outside the read, so it is completed with the germline J gene. The V and J genes are TRBV7-9 and TRBJ1-4; D possibly corresponds to TRBD1 (5 bases). The germline V gene has CDR1 SEHNR and CDR2 FQNEAQ (reference sequence). V was cut by 1 base and J by 0 bases, with 6 bases left in between. The CDR3 runs to 15 residues. CDR3 region: CASSLGTTTNEKLFF. The DNA read from the CDR3 is TGTGCCAGCAGCTTAGGGACAACAACTAATGAAAAA. The full variable domain, its missing parts supplied by reference TRBV7-9 and TRBJ1-4, is DTGVSQNPRHKITKRGQNVTFRCDPISEHNRLYWYRQTLGQGPEFLTYFQNEAQLEKSRLLSDRFSAERPKGSFSTLEIQRTEQGDSAMYLCASSLGTTTNEKLFFGSGTQLSVL.

This clone was observed many times. The read ends 3 residues before the CDR3 terminus; that terminus is restored from the germline J gene. This sequence joins TRBV7-9 and TRBJ1-1; 7 bases map to TRBD1. In germline, CDR1 is SEHNR, CDR2 FQNEAQ (reference sequence). Germline trimming cut 0 bases from V and 0 bases from J; bases unmatched to any gene: 1. This CDR3 spans 15 amino acids. The sequenced part of the CDR3 DNA is TGTGCCAGCAGCTTAGCTACAGGGGTGAACACTGAA. Translation: CASSLATGVNTE. The full CDR3 reads CASSLATGVNTEAFF.

With regard to this clone: The read is 3 residues too short to cover the CDR3 end, so that end is filled in from the germline J gene. V and J are TRBV7-9 and TRBJ1-3; TRBD1 is a possible D gene (6 bases). The length of the CDR3 is 15 residues. V was clipped by 5 bases and J by 8 bases, with 19 bases between them. CDR1 is SEHNR and CDR2 is FQNEAQ in the germline V gene (reference sequence). CDR3 region: CASSPWTLQGYTIYF. CDR3 bases read: TGTGCCAGCAGCCCATGGACTCTGCAGGGGTACACC.

This clone has ten or more counts. The CDR3 is cut off 3 residues early in the read; its end comes from the germline J gene. This chain uses TRBV5-5 with TRBJ2-1, with a tentative D call TRBD1 (6 bases). Deletions cut 4 bases from V and 2 bases from J, with 13 bases between. The CDR3 sequence is 15 residues long. Germline V lookup: CDR1 SGHKS, CDR2 YYEKEE (reference sequence). The sequenced part of the CDR3 DNA is TGTGCCAGCAGCCCCCTCACAGGGACCTACAATGAG. Translation gives CASSPLTGTYNE. The full CDR3 protein is CASSPLTGTYNEQFF.

This clone was seen at least ten times. The read terminates 3 residues ahead of where the CDR3 ends, so the germline J gene completes it. This chain connects TRBV4-1 to TRBJ2-7; the D is unclear. V lost 4 bases to trimming and J lost 4 bases, with 11 bases between them. CDR3 size: 13 residues. Germline V gene lookup returns CDR1 MGHRA and CDR2 YSYEKL. The covered CDR3 bases are TGCGCCAGCAGCCCCCCCAGGAGTTACGAG. This encodes CASSPPRSYE. The full CDR3 is CASSPPRSYEQYF.

The table lists this clone with many counts. The sequence runs out 3 residues before the end of the CDR3; the remainder is reconstructed from the germline J gene. The V call is TRBV19, the J call TRBJ1-2; 8 bases agree with TRBD1. The CDR3 runs 14 residues. CDR1 is LNHDA, CDR2 SQIVND, per germline (reference sequence). The DNA read from the CDR3 is TGTGCCAGTAACACCGAGAGAGGACAGGGAGTC. It yields the protein CASNTERGQGV. The full CDR3 is CASNTERGQGVYTF. The complete variable domain, with remaining parts taken from reference TRBV19 and TRBJ1-2, reads DGGITQSPKYLFRKEGQNVTLSCEQNLNHDAMYWYRQDPGQGLRLIYYSQIVNDFQKGDIAEGYSVSREKKESFPLTVTSAQKNPTAFYLCASNTERGQGVYTFGSGTRLTVV.

This clone occurred many times. The read falls 3 residues short of the CDR3 end, and the missing part is taken from the germline J gene. Distinct nucleotide sequences in the sample also encode this CDR3. V usage is TRBV20-1 and J usage is TRBJ1-1; the D gene is possibly TRBD1 (5 bases). V dropped 3 bases and J dropped 1 base, with 6 bases sitting between them. Germline V lookup: CDR1 DFQATT, CDR2 SNEGSKA (reference sequence). The CDR3 loop spans 12 amino acids. The CDR3 loop is CSARRGNTEAFF. Incomplete CDR3 DNA: TGCAGTGCTAGGAGGGGGAACACTGAA.

This clone was recorded at least ten times. The read ends 3 residues early relative to the CDR3; the germline J gene fills the gap. Different DNA sequences within this sample yield the same CDR3. The gene calls are TRBV14 and TRBJ1-1; D uncertain. CDR1 is SGHDN and CDR2 is FVKESK in the germline V gene. This CDR3 has 16 amino acids. V shed 0 bases and J shed 0 bases, with 11 bases lying between them. This CDR3 is CASSQDLGRLNTEAFF. The covered CDR3 bases are TGTGCCAGCAGCCAAGATCTTGGCCGTTTGAACACTGAA.

This clone was observed a few times. The read is 3 residues too short to cover the CDR3 end, so that end is filled in from the germline J gene. The chain carries TRBV2 and TRBJ2-7; the D is unclear. CDR1 and CDR2 (germline): SNHLY, FYNNEI. The germline V and J ends were trimmed by 1 base and 2 bases, with 12 bases remaining between them. The length of the CDR3 is 15 residues. This chain's CDR3 is CASSEVHQGPYEQYF. The part of the CDR3 DNA that was read is TGTGCCAGCAGTGAAGTTCATCAAGGGCCCTACGAG.

This clone was recorded many times. Coverage ceases 3 residues before the CDR3 finishes, and the germline J gene fills in the end. The chain has TRBV4-1 and TRBJ2-3, with no clear D. This CDR3 is built from 13 residues. Trimming shortened V by 1 base and J by 6 bases, and 8 bases separated the two germline ends. Germline V CDR1 and CDR2: MGHRA, YSYEKL. The CDR3: CASSQVAHDTQYF. Partial CDR3 DNA: TGCGCCAGCAGCCAAGTGGCTCATGATACG.

In this sample, this clone turned up many times. The read ends 3 residues before the CDR3 terminus; that terminus is restored from the germline J gene. The rearrangement joins TRBV5-1 to TRBJ2-2; TRBD2 aligns across 10 bases. This CDR3 is 20 amino acids long. Unmatched junction bases numbered 18, after V lost 1 base and J lost 6 bases. Looked up from germline, CDR1 is SGHRS and CDR2 is YFSETQ. The sequenced CDR3 bases are TGCGCCAGCAGCTTGCGGGCTAGCGGGGGTGGCCGCAAAAACGCCGGGGAG. Its protein is CASSLRASGGGRKNAGE. The whole CDR3 protein reads CASSLRASGGGRKNAGELFF.

Many counts were recorded for this clone. Read sequence stops 3 residues before the CDR3 end, and the germline J gene provides the missing end. This chain links TRBV16 with TRBJ1-6; D gene uncertain. Per germline, CDR1 KGHSY and CDR2 FQNENV. V lost 4 bases and J lost 7, with 11 bases in between. The CDR3 is 14 amino acids. The CDR3 loop reads CASSLEGWNSPLHF. The covered CDR3 bases are TGTGCCAGCAGCCTCGAGGGCTGGAATTCACCC.

In this sample, this clone turned up many times. The read ends 3 residues shy of where the CDR3 ends; the end is completed using the germline J gene. The chain uses TRBV18 and TRBJ2-1; 10 positions match TRBD2. The germline V gene has CDR1 KGHSH and CDR2 LQKENI. V lost 6 bases, J lost 0 bases, and 2 bases stayed unmatched. The CDR3 runs to 15 residues. The CDR3 bases that were read are TGTGCCAGCTCGCCTAGCGGGAGCTCCTACAATGAG. This encodes CASSPSGSSYNE. The full CDR3 protein reads CASSPSGSSYNEQFF.

This clone was counted ten times or more. The CDR3 is cut off 3 residues early in the read; its end comes from the germline J gene. The genes are TRBV18 and TRBJ2-3; D unclear. Germline V gene lookup returns CDR1 KGHSH and CDR2 LQKENI. The CDR3 sequence is 14 residues long. Trimming removed 2 bases at V and 1 base at J, with 7 bases between. The CDR3 protein is CASSPYSGTDTQYF. The sequenced CDR3 bases are TGTGCCAGCTCACCATATTCCGGCACAGATACG.

In this sample, this clone turned up a few times. Coverage ceases 3 residues before the CDR3 finishes, and the germline J gene fills in the end. This chain uses TRBV4-2 with TRBJ2-7, with 8 bases lining up with TRBD2. CDR3 length equals 15 residues. J lost 3 bases, V lost 6 bases, and 10 bases had no gene match. The germline V gene has CDR1 LGHNA and CDR2 YNFKEQ. CDR3 protein: CASSPGGASGYEQYF. The sequenced CDR3 bases are TGTGCCAGCAGTCCCGGGGGGGCGAGCGGCTACGAG.

At least ten counts were recorded for this clone. The read terminates 3 residues ahead of where the CDR3 ends, so the germline J gene completes it. The J gene is TRBJ2-7, the V gene TRBV6-2 or TRBV6-3; tentatively, D is TRBD1 (5 bases). From germline, CDR1 is MNHEY and CDR2 SVGEGT. This CDR3 comprises 16 residues. Trimming took 0 bases from V and 3 from J, leaving 15 bases between them. This CDR3 reads CASSYSITAGIYEQYF. CDR3 DNA (partial): TGTGCCAGCAGTTACTCTATTACCGCAGGGATCTACGAG.

This clone was seen many times. From the germline J gene comes the end of the CDR3, since the read stops 3 residues before it. J is TRBJ1-1 and V is TRBV12-3 or TRBV12-4; the D is unclear. This CDR3 spans 12 amino acids. CDR3 DNA (partial): TGTGCCAGCAGTCCTCCGGAAGGGCGA. Amino acids: CASSPPEGR. The complete CDR3 reads CASSPPEGRAFF.

This clone was observed at least ten times. Coverage ceases 3 residues before the CDR3 finishes, and the germline J gene fills in the end. V gene TRBV7-8 combines with J gene TRBJ2-7, with D unclear. Germline-derived CDR1 and CDR2 are SGHVS and FQNEAQ. V shed 8 bases and J shed 4 bases, with 18 bases lying between them. This CDR3 spans 14 amino acids. The CDR3 loop reads CASGPARRSYEQYF. The CDR3 bases that were read are TGTGCCAGCGGCCCCGCCAGGAGATCTTACGAG.

This clone came up many times. The CDR3 goes on 3 residues after the read ends, and that part is filled in from the germline J gene. The rearrangement uses TRBV2 and TRBJ2-1, with TRBD1 matching over 10 bases. CDR1 SNHLY and CDR2 FYNNEI come from the germline V gene. The CDR3 length is 13 residues. The ends lost 6 bases at V and 6 bases at J; junction bases unmatched: 2. Partial CDR3 DNA: TGTGCCAGCAGCCGGGACAGGGGCAATGAG. Translated, it gives CASSRDRGNE. Given in full, the CDR3 is CASSRDRGNEQFF.

In its sample, this clone was seen many times. The sequence runs out 3 residues before the end of the CDR3; the remainder is reconstructed from the germline J gene. This sequence joins TRBV20-1 and TRBJ2-3; 15 bases line up with TRBD2. Per germline, CDR1 DFQATT and CDR2 SNEGSKA (reference sequence). The CDR3 runs to 15 residues. V was pared by 4 bases and J by 5 bases, with 4 bases of the junction left unmatched. CDR3 bases read: TGCAGTGCTACGGGACTAGCGGGAGGTGAAGATACG. This gives the protein CSATGLAGGEDT. The CDR3 in full is CSATGLAGGEDTQYF.

This clone has at least ten counts. From the germline J gene comes the end of the CDR3, since the read stops 3 residues before it. The V and J genes are TRBV6-4 and TRBJ2-1, with D maybe TRBD2 (5 bases). CDR1 and CDR2 (germline): MRHNA, SNTAGT. CDR3 length: 13 residues. Between the trimmed V and J ends, which lost 0 bases and 5 bases, there was a span of 5 bases. This chain's CDR3 is CASSDSADNEQFF. CDR3 DNA, as far as it was read: TGTGCCAGCAGTGACTCAGCGGACAATGAG.

This clone showed up many times. The sequence runs out 3 residues before the end of the CDR3; the remainder is reconstructed from the germline J gene. The gene calls are TRBV18 and TRBJ2-1; TRBD2 might be the D (5 bases). The germline V and J ends were trimmed by 3 bases and 0 bases, with 18 bases remaining between them. Germline lookup yields CDR1 KGHSH and CDR2 LQKENI. This CDR3 comprises 18 residues. The part of the CDR3 DNA that was read is TGTGCCAGCTCACCGCGTCAACGGACTTCTAGCTCCTACAATGAG. Translated, it gives CASSPRQRTSSSYNE. In full, the CDR3 is CASSPRQRTSSSYNEQFF.

This clone appeared many times. Read coverage stops 3 residues before the CDR3 terminus; the germline J gene supplies the remainder. V usage is TRBV14 and J usage is TRBJ1-2; possibly TRBD1 for D (6 bases). Deletions cut 2 bases from V and 3 bases from J, with 10 bases between. CDR3 size: 14 residues. Germline V gene lookup returns CDR1 SGHDN and CDR2 FVKESK. Incomplete CDR3 DNA: TGTGCCAGCAGCCAAATAGGACAGTACTATGGC. It yields the protein CASSQIGQYYG. The full CDR3 protein is CASSQIGQYYGYTF.